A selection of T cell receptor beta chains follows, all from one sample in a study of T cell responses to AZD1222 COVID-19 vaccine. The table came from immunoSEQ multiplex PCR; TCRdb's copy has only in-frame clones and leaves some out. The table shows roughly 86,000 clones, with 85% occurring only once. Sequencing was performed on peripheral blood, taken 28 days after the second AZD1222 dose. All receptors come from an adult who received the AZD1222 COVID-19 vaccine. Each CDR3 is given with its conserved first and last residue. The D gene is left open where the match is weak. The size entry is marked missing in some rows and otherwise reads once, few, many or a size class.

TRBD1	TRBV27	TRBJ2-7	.	TGTGCCAGCAGTTTACTCCGGGACAGCTCCTCCTACGAGCAGTACTTC	CASSLLRDSSSYEQYF
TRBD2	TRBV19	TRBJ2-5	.	TGTGCCAGTAAACTAGCGGGGGGGCCCGAGACCCAGTACTTC	CASKLAGGPETQYF
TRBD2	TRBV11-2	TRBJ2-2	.	TGTGCCAGCAGCTCGGGACTAGCGGGAGATGGTACCGGGGAGCTGTTTTTT	CASSSGLAGDGTGELFF
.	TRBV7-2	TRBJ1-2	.	TGTGCCAGCAGCTCCCCCCTGGGGGCCGGCTATGGCTACACCTTC	CASSSPLGAGYGYTF
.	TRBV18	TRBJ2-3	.	TGTGCCAGCTCAAGAACCGGAAGTTCTAGCACAGATACGCAGTATTTT	CASSRTGSSSTDTQYF
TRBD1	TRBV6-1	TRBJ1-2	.	TGTGCCAGCAGAGAAGACAGGGCCCGGAGTGGATATGGCTACACCTTC	CASREDRARSGYGYTF
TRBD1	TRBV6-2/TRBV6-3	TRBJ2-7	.	TGTGCCAGCAGTTACAGTGGGACAGGGAAGGTCGACGAGCAGTACTTC	CASSYSGTGKVDEQYF
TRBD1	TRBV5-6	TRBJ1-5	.	TGTGCCAGCAGCTCGGGACAGGGATATCAGCCCCAGCATTTT	CASSSGQGYQPQHF
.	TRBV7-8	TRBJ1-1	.	TGTGCCAGCAGAATTCGGGGAATGACTGAAGCTTTCTTT	CASRIRGMTEAFF
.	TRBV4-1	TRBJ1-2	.	TGCGCCAGCAGCCAAGTTCTCGACTTAGGACCCGGCTACACCTTC	CASSQVLDLGPGYTF
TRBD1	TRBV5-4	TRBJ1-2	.	TGTGCCAGCAGCTTGAACAGGGGATATGGCTACACCTTC	CASSLNRGYGYTF
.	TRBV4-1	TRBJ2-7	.	TGCGCCAGCAGCCAAGATTTACGTGACTCCTACGAGCAGTACTTC	CASSQDLRDSYEQYF
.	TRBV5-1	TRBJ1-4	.	TGCGCCAGCAGCTTGGGGACCCTGGAAAAACTGTTTTTT	CASSLGTLEKLFF
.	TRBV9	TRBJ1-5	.	TGTGCCAGCAGCGTAGGAGTTAGTAGCAATCAGCCCCAGCATTTT	CASSVGVSSNQPQHF
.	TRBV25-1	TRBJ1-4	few	TGTGCCAGCAGTCGCAGGGCTAATGAAAAACTGTTTTTT	CASSRRANEKLFF
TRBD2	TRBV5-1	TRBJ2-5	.	TGCGCCAGCAGCCTGGGACTAGCGGGGATTCTCCGAGAGACCCAGTACTTC	CASSLGLAGILRETQYF
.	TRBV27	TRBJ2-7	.	TGTGCCAGCAGCCTTTCTAAAGACGAGGGCGAGCAGTACTTC	CASSLSKDEGEQYF
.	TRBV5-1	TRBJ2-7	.	TGCGCCAGCAGCGTTACAGGGCTCTACGAGCAGTACTTC	CASSVTGLYEQYF
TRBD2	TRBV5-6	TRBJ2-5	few	TGTGCCAGCAGCTTGCCCCCTAGCGGGGGGGAGACCCAGTACTTC	CASSLPPSGGETQYF
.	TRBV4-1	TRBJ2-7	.	TGCGCCAGCAGCCAAGGAGTCTCCTACGAGCAGTACTTC	CASSQGVSYEQYF
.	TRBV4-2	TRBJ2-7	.	TGTGCCAGCAGCCAAGTGACGAGTCTTACCTACGAGCAGTACTTC	CASSQVTSLTYEQYF
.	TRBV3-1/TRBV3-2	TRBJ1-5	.	TGTGCCAGCAGCCAAGTGGGCGGGGTTCAGCCCCAGCATTTT	CASSQVGGVQPQHF
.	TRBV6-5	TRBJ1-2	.	TGTGCCAGCAGTTTCCCAGGGAGAAATGGCTACACCTTC	CASSFPGRNGYTF
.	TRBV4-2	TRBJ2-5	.	TGTGCCAGCAGAACGGGAGAGACCCAGTACTTC	CASRTGETQYF
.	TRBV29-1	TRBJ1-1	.	TGCAGCGTTGAGTCGGGGGGGACTGAAGCTTTCTTT	CSVESGGTEAFF
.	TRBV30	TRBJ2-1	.	TGTGCCTGGAGTGGGGGCAGGGGGGTCAGTGAGCAGTTCTTC	CAWSGGRGVSEQFF
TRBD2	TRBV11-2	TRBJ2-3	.	TGTGCCAGCAGCTTCTATCCTAGCGGGGAGTTACGGGATACGCAGTATTTT	CASSFYPSGELRDTQYF
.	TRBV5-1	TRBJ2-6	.	TGCGCCAGCTACAAGGACAGTGGGGCCAACGTCCTGACTTTC	CASYKDSGANVLTF
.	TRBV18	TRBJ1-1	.	TGTGCCAGCTCACCGAAAATCGGAACATCCCCGCACACTGAAGCTTTCTTT	CASSPKIGTSPHTEAFF